This entry describes one TCR beta chain. Its antigen is as yet unknown. This entry is derived from a study of T cell responses to AZD1222 COVID-19 vaccine. Sequencing was performed with immunoSEQ multiplex PCR; in TCRdb, only in-frame clones are kept and a portion is missing. The sample lists 90,000 to 150,000 clones; approximately 89% were seen once. Study outcomes and limitations: The repertoires were collected only after the peak T cell response. Donor demographics were predominantly white British with a female majority; clonal diversity may be underestimated.

The CDR3 consists of 15 residues. CDR1 is LGHNA and CDR2 is YSLEER in the germline V gene. Trimming took off 0 bases at V and 7 bases at J, with 10 bases between the two ends. Material: peripheral blood, obtained on day 0 of AZD1222 vaccination. The genes are TRBV4-3 and TRBJ1-6; D unclear. This TCR derives from an adult in good health. The CDR3 loop is CASSQETDGNSPLHF. CDR3 in DNA: TGCGCCAGCAGCCAAGAAACCGACGGGAATTCACCCCTCCACTTT.